This T cell receptor (beta chain) was obtained from a study of beta chain features in type 1 diabetes. Study background: All samples together contributed 107,917,701 sorted cells for examination.

Trimming pared 5 bases from V and 0 bases from J, leaving 7 bases between. The CDR3 length is 13 residues. The germline V gene encodes CDR1 MNHNY and CDR2 SVGAGI (reference sequence). Staining for CD45RO/CCR7/CD25/CD127/CD95/CD27 allowed sorting of CD4+ naive, central memory, regulatory and stem cell-like memory cells. The entirety of the isolated RNA underwent reverse transcription, so expressed TCRB transcripts were sequenced. Clones were read by immunoSEQ multiplex PCR, and TCRdb kept only the in-frame ones, dropping some. The table includes roughly 730,000 clones, around 15% detected once. The sample holds a few counts of this clone. Its specificity is unknown. Other DNA sequences in the sample encode the same CDR3. Study-level findings and limits: TCRB CDR3 length was moderately but significantly reduced in all four CD4+ subsets of Type 1 diabetes patients. Among patients, naive, central memory and Treg TCRB repertoires appeared more similar than among healthy donors.

The genes are TRBV6-6 and TRBJ1-1; perhaps TRBD1 as D (6 bases). Sequencing was performed on naive CD4+ T cells from blood. The clonotype was recovered from a man between 18 and 35 years old with type 1 diabetes. The CDR3 DNA sequence: TGTGCCAGCAGTCGACAGGTGAACACTGAAGCTTTCTTT. Amino acids: CASSRQVNTEAFF.